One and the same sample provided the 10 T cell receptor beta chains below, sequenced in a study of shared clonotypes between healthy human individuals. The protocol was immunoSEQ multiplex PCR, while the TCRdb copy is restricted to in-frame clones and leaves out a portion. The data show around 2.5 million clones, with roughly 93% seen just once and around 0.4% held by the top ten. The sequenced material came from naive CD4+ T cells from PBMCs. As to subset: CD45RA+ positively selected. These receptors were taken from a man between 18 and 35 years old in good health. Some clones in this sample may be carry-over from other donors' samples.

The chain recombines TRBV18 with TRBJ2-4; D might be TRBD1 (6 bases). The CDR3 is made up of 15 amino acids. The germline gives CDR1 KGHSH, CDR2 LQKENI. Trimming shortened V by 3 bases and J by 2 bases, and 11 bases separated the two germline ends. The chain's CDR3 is CASSPIQGTKNIQYF. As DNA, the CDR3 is TGTGCCAGCTCACCTATCCAGGGGACCAAAAACATTCAGTACTTC.

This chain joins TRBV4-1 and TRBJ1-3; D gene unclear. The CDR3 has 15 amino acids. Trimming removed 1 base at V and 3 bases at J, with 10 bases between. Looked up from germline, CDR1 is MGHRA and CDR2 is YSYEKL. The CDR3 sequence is CASSQAGIFGNTIYF. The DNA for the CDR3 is TGCGCCAGCAGCCAAGCCGGGATTTTTGGAAACACCATATATTTT.

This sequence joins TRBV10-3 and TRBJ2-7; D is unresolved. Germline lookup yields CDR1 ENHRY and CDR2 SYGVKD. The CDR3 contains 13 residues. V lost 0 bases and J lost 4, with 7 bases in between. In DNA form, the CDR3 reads TGTGCCATCAGTGAGTCATGGGGATACGAGCAGTACTTC. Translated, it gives CAISESWGYEQYF.

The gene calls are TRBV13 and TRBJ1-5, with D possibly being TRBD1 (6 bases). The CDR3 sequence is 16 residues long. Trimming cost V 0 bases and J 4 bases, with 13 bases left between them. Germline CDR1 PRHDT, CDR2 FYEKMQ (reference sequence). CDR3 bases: TGTGCCAGCAGCTTAGGCTTGGTCAGGGGAAATCAGCCCCAGCATTTT. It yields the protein CASSLGLVRGNQPQHF.

Here the CDR3 reads CASRNRGADSYNEQFF. In nucleotides, the CDR3 is TGCGCCAGCAGAAACCGGGGGGCGGACTCCTACAATGAGCAGTTCTTC. The rearrangement links TRBV5-1 to TRBJ2-1, with a tentative D call TRBD2 (7 bases). The germline V and J ends were trimmed by 5 bases and 0 bases, with 15 bases remaining between them. The germline CDR1 and CDR2 sequences are SGHRS and YFSETQ. This CDR3 is 16 amino acids long.

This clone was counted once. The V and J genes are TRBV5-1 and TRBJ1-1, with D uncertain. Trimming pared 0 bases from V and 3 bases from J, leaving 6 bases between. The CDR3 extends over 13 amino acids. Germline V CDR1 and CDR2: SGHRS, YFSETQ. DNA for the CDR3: TGCGCCAGCAGCTTGGAAGCTTACACTGAAGCTTTCTTT. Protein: CASSLEAYTEAFF.

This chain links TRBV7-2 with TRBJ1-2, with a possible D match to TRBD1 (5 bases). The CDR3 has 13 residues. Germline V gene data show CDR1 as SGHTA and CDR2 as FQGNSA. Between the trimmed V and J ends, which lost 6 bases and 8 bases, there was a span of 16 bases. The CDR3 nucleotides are TGTGCCAGCAGTTCCCAGGGAAGATGGGGCTACACCTTC. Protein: CASSSQGRWGYTF.

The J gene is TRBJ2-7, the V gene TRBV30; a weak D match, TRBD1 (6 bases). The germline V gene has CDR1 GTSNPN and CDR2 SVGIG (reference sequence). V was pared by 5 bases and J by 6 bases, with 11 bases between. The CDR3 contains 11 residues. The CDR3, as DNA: TGTGCCTGGTTAACAGGGCGCGAGCAGTACTTC. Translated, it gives CAWLTGREQYF.

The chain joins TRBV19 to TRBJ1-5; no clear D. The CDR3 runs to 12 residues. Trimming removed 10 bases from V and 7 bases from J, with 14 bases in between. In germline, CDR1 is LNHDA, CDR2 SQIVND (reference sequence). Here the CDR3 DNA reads TGTGCCACCAAACACCCTCAACAGCCCCAGCATTTT. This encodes CATKHPQQPQHF.

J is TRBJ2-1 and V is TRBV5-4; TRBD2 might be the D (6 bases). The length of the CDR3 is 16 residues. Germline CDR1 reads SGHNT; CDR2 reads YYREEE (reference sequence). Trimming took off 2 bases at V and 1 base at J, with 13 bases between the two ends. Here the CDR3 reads CASSFGSPVSYNEQFF. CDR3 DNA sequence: TGTGCCAGCAGCTTCGGGAGTCCAGTATCCTACAATGAGCAGTTCTTC.